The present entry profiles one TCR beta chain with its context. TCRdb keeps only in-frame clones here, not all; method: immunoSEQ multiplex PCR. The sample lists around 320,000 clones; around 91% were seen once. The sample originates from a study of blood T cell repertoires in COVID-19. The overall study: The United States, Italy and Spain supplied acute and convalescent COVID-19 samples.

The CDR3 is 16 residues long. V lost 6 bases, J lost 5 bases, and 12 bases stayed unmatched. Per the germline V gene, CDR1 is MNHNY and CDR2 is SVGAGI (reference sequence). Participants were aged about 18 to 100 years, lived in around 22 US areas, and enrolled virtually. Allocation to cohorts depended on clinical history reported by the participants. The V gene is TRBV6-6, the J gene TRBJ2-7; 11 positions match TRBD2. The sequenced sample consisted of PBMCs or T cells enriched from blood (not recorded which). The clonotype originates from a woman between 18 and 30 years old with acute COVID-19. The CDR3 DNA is TGTGCCAGCAGGGCCCAACTAGCGGGAGTCAGGAACGAGCAGTACTTC. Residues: CASRAQLAGVRNEQYF.